This T cell receptor beta chain was sequenced in a study of CD8 T cells in Susac syndrome. V was shortened by 5 bases and J by 7 bases, with 14 bases between the two germline ends. CDR3 size: 13 residues. RNA amounts of about 0.5 to 1 ug underwent reverse transcription with random hexamers. Using its own MiXCR run on the immunoSEQ multiplex PCR reads, TCRdb lists one record per CDR3 protein. The sample shows about 110,000 distinct CDR3 sequences, roughly 94% of them seen only once. General observations from the study: The study conceded that relatively few individuals underwent its TCR sequencing and HLA analysis.

Comments on this clonotype: Its antigen is undetermined.

Susac syndrome patients met recently defined diagnostic criteria for definite or probable disease. The chain is built from TRBV12-3 or TRBV12-4 and TRBJ1-1; no definite D call. The TCR comes from a human donor with Susac syndrome. Sequencing was performed on CD8+ T cells from PBMCs. Here the CDR3 reads CASSPQRSREAFF. The CDR3, as DNA: TGTGCCAGCAGTCCCCAGCGTTCACGTGAAGCTTTCTTT.